This TCR beta chain was obtained from a study of shared clonotypes between healthy human individuals. About the study: The cohort comprised a couple of women and a few men. Their ages spanned 18 to 49 years.

Sequenced by immunoSEQ multiplex PCR; TCRdb stores in-frame clones only, minus some. The sample contains fewer than 600,000 clones, 79% of which appear only once. General study findings and limits: The low donor count limited represented genetic and exposure-history diversity.

Details on this clone: No antigen is known for it.

This TCR was recovered from a woman aged 40-49 years in good health. Some clones in this sample may be carry-over from other donors' samples. The sequencing sample was made of PBMCs.

The CDR3 is CSARSPYEQYF. The CDR3 DNA reads TGCAGTGCTAGATCCCCCTACGAGCAGTACTTC. This rearrangement joins TRBV20-1 to TRBJ2-5; no reliable D call. The tail of the sequence fits TRBJ2-7 better, so the J call may be wrong. Looked up from germline, CDR1 is DFQATT and CDR2 is SNEGSKA (reference sequence). The CDR3 consists of 11 residues.